This TCR beta chain was recovered during a study of OX40 agonist ivuxolimab in advanced cancers. Libraries were prepared by immunoSEQ multiplex PCR; TCRdb keeps only in-frame clonotypes and omits some of them. Of around 65,000 clones in the sample, 88% were seen once. Germline V lookup: CDR1 LGHNA, CDR2 YSLEER. The CDR3 covers 13 residues. Trimming stripped 0 bases from V and 6 bases from J, with 6 bases between. Sequencing used CD4+ or CD8+ T cells sorted from blood, obtained in a trial of the OX40 agonist ivuxolimab. The TCR originated in an adult with an advanced solid tumor such as melanoma, head and neck, liver or kidney cancer. The rearrangement links TRBV4-3 to TRBJ1-5; no firm D call. CDR3 residues: CASSQELGQPQHF. As DNA, the CDR3 is TGCGCCAGCAGCCAAGAATTAGGTCAGCCCCAGCATTTT.